The T cell receptor (beta chain) under discussion was sequenced for a study of blood T cell repertoires in COVID-19. Study at large: Italy, Spain and the United States were the sources of the convalescent and acute COVID-19 samples. Sources were T cells, B-cell-depleted T cells, or PBMCs; the material itself was cDNA or gDNA.

Per the study methods: Amplification of reference gene primers provided the estimated nucleated cell counts. Method: immunoSEQ multiplex PCR; TCRdb's copy keeps in-frame clones and lacks some. That table gives V, J and clone size, and the DNA gave D and trimming. This table holds 150,000 to 200,000 clones, approximately 85% found once. Input material: peripheral blood. The origin of this receptor is a human donor with active or convalescent COVID-19. The donor label of this sample is uncertain.

This CDR3 is CASSDPTKYEQYF. CDR3 coding DNA: TGTGCCAGCAGTGATCCGACAAAATACGAGCAGTACTTC. The chain recombines TRBV25-1 with TRBJ2-7; D is uncertain. The CDR3 length is 13 residues. Trimming left V 3 bases short and J 4 bases short, with 10 bases between. CDR1 is MGHDK, CDR2 SYGVNS, per germline.